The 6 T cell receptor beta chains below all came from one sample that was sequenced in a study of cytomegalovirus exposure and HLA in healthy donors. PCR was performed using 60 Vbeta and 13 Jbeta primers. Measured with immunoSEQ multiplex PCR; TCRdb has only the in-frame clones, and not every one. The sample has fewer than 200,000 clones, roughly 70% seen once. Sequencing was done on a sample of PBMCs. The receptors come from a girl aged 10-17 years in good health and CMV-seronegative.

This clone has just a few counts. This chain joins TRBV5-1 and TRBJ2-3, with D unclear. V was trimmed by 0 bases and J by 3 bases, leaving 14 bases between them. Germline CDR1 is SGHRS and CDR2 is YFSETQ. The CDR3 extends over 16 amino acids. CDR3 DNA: TGCGCCAGCAGCTTGGCACCCCTCACCGGGACAGATACGCAGTATTTT. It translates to CASSLAPLTGTDTQYF.

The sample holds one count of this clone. The CDR3 region is CASSLGVVDTEAFF. CDR3 DNA sequence: TGCGCCAGCAGCTTGGGAGTGGTAGACACTGAAGCTTTCTTT. The rearrangement links TRBV5-1 to TRBJ1-1, with unresolved D. Per the germline V gene, CDR1 is SGHRS and CDR2 is YFSETQ. Trimming pared 0 bases from V and 3 bases from J, leaving 9 bases between. CDR3 length: 14 amino acids.

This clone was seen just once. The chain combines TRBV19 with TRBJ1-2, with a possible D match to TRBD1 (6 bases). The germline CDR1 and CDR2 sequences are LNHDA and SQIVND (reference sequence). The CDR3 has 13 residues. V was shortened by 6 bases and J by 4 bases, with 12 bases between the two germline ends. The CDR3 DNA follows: TGTGCCAGTAGATCCGGGACAACCTATGGCTACACCTTC. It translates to CASRSGTTYGYTF.

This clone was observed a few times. CDR3 coding DNA: TGTGCCAGCAGCGCAGTACAGGGAGTGCTGCCCCAGCATTTT. Translating it yields CASSAVQGVLPQHF. The chain links TRBV6-5 to TRBJ1-5; D possibly corresponds to TRBD1 (6 bases). In germline, CDR1 is MNHEY, CDR2 SVGAGI. The CDR3 consists of 14 residues. V lost 6 bases and J 9 bases, leaving 18 bases between the germline ends.

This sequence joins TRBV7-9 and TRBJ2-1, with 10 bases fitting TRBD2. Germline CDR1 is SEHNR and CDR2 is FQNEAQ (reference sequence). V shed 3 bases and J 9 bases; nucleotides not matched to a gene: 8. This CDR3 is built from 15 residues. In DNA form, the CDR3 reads TGTGCCAGCAGCTTGCCGCTAGCGGGGGACTTTGAGCAGTTCTTC. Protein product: CASSLPLAGDFEQFF. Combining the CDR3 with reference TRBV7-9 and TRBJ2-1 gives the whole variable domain DTGVSQNPRHKITKRGQNVTFRCDPISEHNRLYWYRQTLGQGPEFLTYFQNEAQLEKSRLLSDRFSAERPKGSFSTLEIQRTEQGDSAMYLCASSLPLAGDFEQFFGPGTRLTVL.

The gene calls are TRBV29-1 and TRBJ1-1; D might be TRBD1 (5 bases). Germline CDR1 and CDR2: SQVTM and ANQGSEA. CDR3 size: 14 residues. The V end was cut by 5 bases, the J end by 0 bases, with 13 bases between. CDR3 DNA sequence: TGCAGCGTTAGGGTTGGGGCGCTGAACACTGAAGCTTTCTTT. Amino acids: CSVRVGALNTEAFF.